The 7 T cell receptor beta chains presented below share a single source sample, sequenced in a study of blood T cell repertoires in COVID-19. Only in-frame clones appear in the TCRdb table, and some are missing; sequencing was by immunoSEQ multiplex PCR. The repertoire holds fewer than 150,000 clones, with over 80% as singletons. What was sequenced was peripheral blood. Source of these receptors: a woman aged 80 or over with acute or convalescent COVID-19.

The chain employs TRBV13 and TRBJ1-2; a possible D gene is TRBD1 (5 bases). CDR1 is PRHDT and CDR2 is FYEKMQ in the germline V gene (reference sequence). The CDR3 totals 13 residues. V gave up 4 bases and J gave up 4 bases, with 10 bases separating them. This CDR3 reads CASSSPGVYGYTF. The CDR3 nucleotides read TGTGCCAGCAGCTCCCCGGGGGTCTATGGCTACACCTTC. Supplemented by reference TRBV13 and TRBJ1-2, the full variable domain reads AAGVIQSPRHLIKEKRETATLKCYPIPRHDTVYWYQQGPGQDPQFLISFYEKMQSDKGSIPDRFSAQQFSDYHSELNMSSLELGDSALYFCASSSPGVYGYTFGSGTRLTVV.

CDR3 DNA sequence: TGTGCCTGGAGTGTACGGCAGGGGTATGGCTACACCTTC. As protein: CAWSVRQGYGYTF. V is TRBV30 and J is TRBJ1-2; TRBD1 is a possible D gene (6 bases). Deletions cut 0 bases from V and 5 bases from J, with 10 bases between. The CDR3 runs to 13 residues. Germline V gene data show CDR1 as GTSNPN and CDR2 as SVGIG (reference sequence).

V is TRBV27 and J is TRBJ2-1, with 8 positions matching TRBD2. The CDR3 contains 16 residues. After removal of 4 bases from V and 5 bases from J, the junction contained 10 bases not matched to a gene. Germline-derived CDR1 and CDR2 are MNHEY and SMNVEV (reference sequence). CDR3 residues: CASSSARRGADNEQFF. The CDR3 DNA sequence: TGTGCCAGCAGTTCAGCGAGGCGGGGGGCGGACAATGAGCAGTTCTTC.

The rearrangement uses TRBV2 and TRBJ1-6; no clear D gene. The CDR3 sequence is 15 residues long. Trimming stripped 4 bases from V and 4 bases from J, with 11 bases between. CDR1 and CDR2 (germline): SNHLY, FYNNEI. The CDR3: CASSVSFAYNSPLHF. CDR3 sequence (DNA): TGTGCCAGCAGTGTAAGCTTCGCATATAATTCACCCCTCCACTTT.

The chain couples TRBV18 to TRBJ2-7; TRBD1 agrees at 9 bases. After removal of 3 bases from V and 2 bases from J, the junction contained 5 bases not matched to a gene. Germline loops: CDR1 KGHSH, CDR2 LQKENI. The CDR3 covers 15 residues. The CDR3 sequence is CASSPSGTGPYEQYF. CDR3 nucleotide sequence: TGTGCCAGCTCACCGTCCGGGACAGGGCCCTACGAGCAGTACTTC. The entire variable domain, with the rest obtained from reference TRBV18 and TRBJ2-7, is as follows: NAGVMQNPRHLVRRRGQEARLRCSPMKGHSHVYWYRQLPEEGLKFMVYLQKENIIDESGMPKERFSAEFPKEGPSILRIQQVVRGDSAAYFCASSPSGTGPYEQYFGPGTRLTVT.

The chain employs TRBV9 and TRBJ1-4, with 9 bases identical to TRBD1. The CDR3 is 15 residues long. Per germline, CDR1 SGDLS and CDR2 YYNGEE. J gave up 0 bases and V 3 bases, and 0 bases lay outside the gene matches. The CDR3 here is CASSGTGATNEKLFF. The CDR3 DNA follows: TGTGCCAGCAGCGGGACAGGGGCAACTAATGAAAAACTGTTTTTT.

The rearrangement joins TRBV4-2 to TRBJ2-7; D is perhaps TRBD2 (6 bases). The CDR3 contains 14 residues. Germline V gene data show CDR1 as LGHNA and CDR2 as YNFKEQ. V was trimmed by 5 bases and J by 0 bases, leaving 11 bases between them. Here the CDR3 DNA reads TGTGCCAGCAGCGAAGGAGGGTTCTCCTACGAGCAGTACTTC. It codes for CASSEGGFSYEQYF.